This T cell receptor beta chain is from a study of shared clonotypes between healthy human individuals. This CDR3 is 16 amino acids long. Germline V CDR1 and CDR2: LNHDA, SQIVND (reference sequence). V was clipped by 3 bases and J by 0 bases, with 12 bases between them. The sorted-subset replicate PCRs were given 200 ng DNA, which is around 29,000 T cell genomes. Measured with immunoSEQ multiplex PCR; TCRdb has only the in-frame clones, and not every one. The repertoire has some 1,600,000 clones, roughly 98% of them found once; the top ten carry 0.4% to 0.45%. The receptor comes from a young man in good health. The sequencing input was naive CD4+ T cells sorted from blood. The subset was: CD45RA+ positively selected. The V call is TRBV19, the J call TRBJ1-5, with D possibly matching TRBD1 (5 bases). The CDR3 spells CASSIRTPYSNQPQHF. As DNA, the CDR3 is TGTGCCAGTAGTATTAGGACACCCTATAGCAATCAGCCCCAGCATTTT.